One and the same sample provided the 15 T cell receptor beta chains below, sequenced in a study of shared T cell receptors in the human thymus. Only in-frame clones appear in the TCRdb table, and some are missing; sequencing was by immunoSEQ multiplex PCR. The table has more than 300,000 clones, approximately 95% seen once. Sequencing was performed on thymocytes. The receptor set was obtained from a human donor.

The chain links TRBV9 to TRBJ1-1; no reliable D call. Trimming took off 0 bases at V and 1 base at J, with 4 bases between the two ends. Germline-derived CDR1 and CDR2 are SGDLS and YYNGEE. The CDR3 loop spans 13 amino acids. The CDR3 region has the DNA TGTGCCAGCAGCGTAGAGACGAACACTGAAGCTTTCTTT. Its protein product is CASSVETNTEAFF.

The chain's CDR3 is CASSPKRAQLNDQPQHF. As DNA, the CDR3 is TGTGCCAGCTCACCTAAAAGGGCGCAGCTTAACGATCAGCCCCAGCATTTT. The chain links TRBV18 to TRBJ1-5, with D unclear. The CDR3 is 17 amino acids. Germline loops: CDR1 KGHSH, CDR2 LQKENI. V lost 3 bases and J lost 5, with 20 bases in between.

The chain joins TRBV28 to TRBJ2-1, with D possibly being TRBD2 (6 bases). Trimming removed 6 bases at V and 10 bases at J, with 25 bases between. The CDR3 has 16 residues. Germline assignment: CDR1 MDHEN and CDR2 SYDVKM. This CDR3 reads CASRGDSPFIKREQFF. The CDR3 nucleotides read TGTGCCAGCAGGGGGGACTCTCCCTTTATAAAACGGGAGCAGTTCTTC.

This chain connects TRBV27 to TRBJ2-7; D is possibly TRBD1 or TRBD2 (5 bases each). The CDR3 runs to 15 residues. The V gene lost 8 bases and the J gene lost 2 bases, with 19 bases spanning the gap. Germline CDR1 reads MNHEY; CDR2 reads SMNVEV (reference sequence). The CDR3 DNA reads TGTGCCAGCTCCGTATCCGGGACCAGGGCCTACGAGCAGTACTTC. Its protein is CASSVSGTRAYEQYF.

The chain joins TRBV19 to TRBJ1-5; weak D call: TRBD1 (6 bases). Trimming shortened V by 0 bases and J by 0 bases, and 21 bases separated the two germline ends. The CDR3 length is 20 residues. The V gene's germline CDR1 is LNHDA and CDR2 SQIVND (reference sequence). The CDR3 reads CASSIEEETGSNYSNQPQHF. The CDR3 bases are TGTGCCAGTAGTATAGAGGAGGAGACAGGAAGCAACTATAGCAATCAGCCCCAGCATTTT.

The V call is TRBV9, the J call TRBJ2-3; perhaps TRBD1 as D (6 bases). Trimming cost V 0 bases and J 6 bases, with 14 bases left between them. Germline V gives CDR1 SGDLS, CDR2 YYNGEE. The CDR3 loop spans 15 amino acids. DNA for the CDR3: TGTGCCAGCAGCGTAGTGGGGGCCCGGGCGGATACGCAGTATTTT. This codes for CASSVVGARADTQYF.

The chain combines TRBV27 with TRBJ2-5; TRBD2 is a possible D gene (6 bases). Germline CDR1 reads MNHEY; CDR2 reads SMNVEV (reference sequence). The length of the CDR3 is 14 residues. V gave up 5 bases and J gave up 5 bases, with 15 bases separating them. DNA for the CDR3: TGTGCCAGCAGTCAGATCAGGGCGGGGGAGACCCAGTACTTC. It yields the protein CASSQIRAGETQYF.

A single count supports this clone. The rearrangement joins TRBV6-1 to TRBJ2-3; a possible D gene is TRBD2 (6 bases). Germline loops: CDR1 MNHNS, CDR2 SASEGT. Deletions cut 3 bases from V and 3 bases from J, with 13 bases between. This CDR3 has 15 residues. CDR3 DNA: TGTGCCAGCAGTGATAAGCGGGCCTGGACAGATACGCAGTATTTT. Translated: CASSDKRAWTDTQYF.

The gene calls are TRBV10-2 and TRBJ2-5; no reliable D call. The V end was cut by 6 bases, the J end by 0 bases, with 8 bases between. CDR1 WSHSY and CDR2 SAAADI come from the germline V gene. This CDR3 is built from 13 residues. This CDR3 reads CASRGGYQETQYF. In nucleotides, the CDR3 is TGCGCCAGCAGGGGTGGGTACCAAGAGACCCAGTACTTC.

In DNA, the CDR3 is TGTGCCAGCAGTGCGCCCTCGGGCGGCTACGAGCAGTACTTC. Its protein is CASSAPSGGYEQYF. The V and J genes are TRBV25-1 and TRBJ2-7; D remains ambiguous. Trimming cost V 4 bases and J 3 bases, with 13 bases left between them. This CDR3 has 14 residues. CDR1 is MGHDK, CDR2 SYGVNS, per germline.

This clone appeared a single time. The chain couples TRBV11-3 to TRBJ2-7; the D gene is possibly TRBD1 (5 bases). CDR3 size: 18 residues. Germline CDR1 and CDR2: SGHNT and YENEEA. The V and J ends lost 5 bases and 4 bases respectively, with 27 bases between them. The CDR3 nucleotides are TGTGCCAGCAGCGTAGGCCAGTACAGGCCGGATTTCGTATACGAGCAGTACTTC. Protein: CASSVGQYRPDFVYEQYF.

DNA of the CDR3: TGTGCCAGCAGCCCACCCTTCTCTCTAGGGACTAGCAAGCACTACAATGAGCAGTTCTTC. As protein: CASSPPFSLGTSKHYNEQFF. The chain uses TRBV27 and TRBJ2-1, with 9 nucleotides matching TRBD2. CDR3 length: 20 amino acids. The germline CDR1 and CDR2 sequences are MNHEY and SMNVEV (reference sequence). The ends lost 6 bases at V and 3 bases at J; junction bases unmatched: 21.

The chain uses TRBV6-4 and TRBJ1-2; 8 bases are a match to TRBD1. The CDR3 has 13 amino acids. Germline lookup yields CDR1 MRHNA and CDR2 SNTAGT. Trimming took 0 bases from V and 7 from J; bases not matched to a gene: 1. In nucleotides, the CDR3 is TGTGCCAGCAGTGACTCGACAGGGGCTGGCTACACCTTC. Residues: CASSDSTGAGYTF.

CDR3 residues: CASSPGPRDTGELFF. The CDR3 DNA is TGTGCCAGCAGCCCCGGACCTAGGGACACCGGGGAGCTGTTTTTT. The chain employs TRBV28 and TRBJ2-2; no clear D gene. The germline gives CDR1 MDHEN, CDR2 SYDVKM. CDR3 size: 15 residues. The germline V and J ends were trimmed by 6 bases and 3 bases, with 14 bases remaining between them.

This clone appeared a single time. This chain connects TRBV6-5 to TRBJ2-1, with D hard to call. V was pared by 2 bases and J by 2 bases, with 13 bases between. The CDR3 loop spans 16 amino acids. Germline CDR1 MNHEY, CDR2 SVGAGI. This chain's CDR3 is CASSYAAVPTYNEQFF. CDR3 DNA sequence: TGTGCCAGCAGTTACGCGGCGGTTCCTACCTACAATGAGCAGTTCTTC.